The 9 T cell receptor beta chains below were found in one sample sequenced in a study of glioma-infiltrating T cells after dendritic cell vaccination. This table comes from immunoSEQ multiplex PCR, and its TCRdb copy is limited to in-frame clones, with some not included. The sample consists of fewer than 110,000 clones, roughly 80% of them appearing once. Here the sequenced sample was blood, taken before dendritic cell vaccination. Receptors originate from a human donor with glioblastoma.

The rearrangement links TRBV7-9 to TRBJ2-7; 7 nucleotides line up with TRBD1. The CDR3 spans 13 residues. The junction had 3 bases not matched to a gene; V was cut back by 4 bases and J by 3 bases. CDR1 is SEHNR and CDR2 is FQNEAQ in the germline V gene (reference sequence). The DNA of the CDR3 is TGTGCCAGCAGCTCCGGGACAGTCTACGAGCAGTACTTC. Its protein product is CASSSGTVYEQYF.

The chain has TRBV5-4 and TRBJ1-6; 10 bases match TRBD1. Germline lookup yields CDR1 SGHNT and CDR2 YYREEE (reference sequence). This CDR3 is built from 14 residues. Germline trimming cut 5 bases from V and 9 bases from J; bases unmatched to any gene: 5. CDR3 sequence: CASRSGTGVSPLHF. The CDR3, as DNA: TGTGCCAGCAGGTCCGGGACAGGGGTTTCACCCCTCCACTTT.

J is TRBJ2-1 and V is TRBV5-1; TRBD2 aligns across 8 bases. Germline V gives CDR1 SGHRS, CDR2 YFSETQ. CDR3 size: 14 residues. The V gene end was trimmed by 5 bases and the J gene end by 9 bases; junction bases not matched to a gene: 10. The chain's CDR3 is CASRDGGGTFEQFF. CDR3 nucleotides: TGCGCCAGCAGGGACGGGGGGGGTACGTTTGAGCAGTTCTTC.

The V call is TRBV4-2, the J call TRBJ1-5, with 10 bases matching TRBD1. CDR3 size: 16 residues. Germline assignment: CDR1 LGHNA and CDR2 YNFKEQ. Trimming removed 0 bases from V and 6 bases from J; junction bases left unmatched: 5. CDR3 DNA sequence: TGTGCCAGCAGCCAAGAACAGACAGGGGGCGGTCAGCCCCAGCATTTT. It specifies CASSQEQTGGGQPQHF.

The gene calls are TRBV19 and TRBJ1-3, with TRBD1 as a possible D gene (6 bases). The CDR3 is made up of 14 amino acids. V lost 8 bases to trimming and J lost 0 bases, with 11 bases between them. Germline CDR1 reads LNHDA; CDR2 reads SQIVND (reference sequence). The CDR3 DNA is TGTGCCAGTGGAGAGACAGGCTCTGGAAACACCATATATTTT. Translated, it gives CASGETGSGNTIYF.

The CDR3 protein is CASSTDRTAVAGVGELFF. Here the CDR3 DNA reads TGTGCCAGCAGCACGGACAGGACGGCGGTAGCGGGGGTCGGGGAGCTGTTTTTT. This chain joins TRBV5-5 and TRBJ2-2, with TRBD2 identical over 9 bases. V lost 4 bases, J lost 7 bases, and 17 bases stayed unmatched. The CDR3 loop spans 18 amino acids. The germline V gene has CDR1 SGHKS and CDR2 YYEKEE (reference sequence).

The rearrangement uses TRBV4-3 and TRBJ1-4, with 9 nucleotides matching TRBD1. This CDR3 comprises 17 residues. The V gene end was trimmed by 1 base and the J gene end by 4 bases; junction bases not matched to a gene: 7. Germline V CDR1 and CDR2: LGHNA, YSLEER. CDR3 amino acids: CASSQAGTGLSNEKLFF. In nucleotides, the CDR3 is TGCGCCAGCAGCCAAGCTGGGACAGGGTTGAGTAATGAAAAACTGTTTTTT.

The chain couples TRBV5-8 to TRBJ2-7, with 8 bases aligning to TRBD1. This CDR3 region has 15 residues. Germline trimming cut 7 bases from V and 3 bases from J; bases unmatched to any gene: 12. CDR1 is SGHTS, CDR2 YDEGEE, per germline. The CDR3, as DNA: TGTGCCAGCTTCCCCCGGACAGGGTCCCACTACGAGCAGTACTTC. Its translation: CASFPRTGSHYEQYF.

The rearrangement uses TRBV11-3 and TRBJ2-1; the match to TRBD2 covers 12 bases. Trimming cost V 5 bases and J 6 bases; bases outside gene matches: 5. The CDR3 contains 15 residues. CDR1 is SGHNT and CDR2 is YENEEA in the germline V gene. The CDR3 protein is CASSPSGGAVNEQFF. The DNA for the CDR3 is TGTGCCAGCAGCCCTAGCGGGGGGGCCGTCAATGAGCAGTTCTTC.